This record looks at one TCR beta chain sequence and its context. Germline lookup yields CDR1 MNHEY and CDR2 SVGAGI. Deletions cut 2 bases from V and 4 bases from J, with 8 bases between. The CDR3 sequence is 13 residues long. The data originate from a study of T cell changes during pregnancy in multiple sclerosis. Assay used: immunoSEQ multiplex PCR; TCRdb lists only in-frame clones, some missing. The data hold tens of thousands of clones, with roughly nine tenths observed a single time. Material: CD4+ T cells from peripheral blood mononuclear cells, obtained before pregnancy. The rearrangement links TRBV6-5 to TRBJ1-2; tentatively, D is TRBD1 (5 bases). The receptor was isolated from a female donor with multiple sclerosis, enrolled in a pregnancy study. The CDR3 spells CASSYTGSYGYTF. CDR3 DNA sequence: TGTGCCAGCAGTTACACAGGCTCCTATGGCTACACCTTC.